The 16 T cell receptor beta chains below were found in one sample sequenced in a study of T cells in tumors and immune-related adverse events. TCRdb's table, derived via immunoSEQ multiplex PCR, lists solely in-frame clones and lacks some. This table holds approximately 8,300 clones, roughly 94% found once. Sequenced material: lymph node tissue, taken from a patient treated with anti-PD-1 therapy. The receptors here all came from a female donor with metastatic renal cell carcinoma.

This clone was picked up one time. The V and J genes are TRBV2 and TRBJ1-6; D gene unclear. Trimming pared 11 bases from V and 2 bases from J, leaving 13 bases between. CDR3 length equals 14 residues. Per germline, CDR1 SNHLY and CDR2 FYNNEI. CDR3 bases: TGTGCCTCCCGACGAGACACCTATAATTCACCCCTCCACTTT. Translating gives CASRRDTYNSPLHF.

V and J are TRBV5-1 and TRBJ2-7; D unresolved. The CDR3 is 13 amino acids. Germline V CDR1 and CDR2: SGHRS, YFSETQ. The V and J ends lost 0 bases and 1 base respectively, with 5 bases between them. The CDR3 sequence is CASSLVPSYEQYF. CDR3 DNA: TGCGCCAGCAGCTTGGTCCCTTCCTACGAGCAGTACTTC. The full variable domain, with the rest looked up from reference TRBV5-1 and TRBJ2-7, is KAGVTQTPRYLIKTRGQQVTLSCSPISGHRSVSWYQQTPGQGLQFLFEYFSETQRNKGNFPGRFSGRQFSNSRSEMNVSTLELGDSALYLCASSLVPSYEQYFGPGTRLTVT.

V and J are TRBV7-2 and TRBJ1-2; no clear D gene. Trimming shortened V by 1 base and J by 5 bases, and 14 bases separated the two germline ends. This CDR3 has 15 residues. Germline-derived CDR1 and CDR2 are SGHTA and FQGNSA. CDR3 in amino acids: CASSLGVGGMYGYTF. The CDR3 DNA is TGTGCCAGCAGCTTAGGAGTGGGAGGAATGTATGGCTACACCTTC. Full variable domain (missing parts from reference TRBV7-2 and TRBJ1-2): GAGVSQSPSNKVTEKGKDVELRCDPISGHTALYWYRQSLGQGLEFLIYFQGNSAPDKSGLPSDRFSAERTGGSVSTLTIQRTQQEDSAVYLCASSLGVGGMYGYTFGSGTRLTVV.

This clone was recorded once. The J gene is TRBJ1-1, the V gene TRBV27; TRBD1 might be the D (5 bases). Trimming took off 3 bases at V and 11 bases at J, with 16 bases between the two ends. The CDR3 covers 13 residues. The germline gives CDR1 MNHEY, CDR2 SMNVEV (reference sequence). Here the CDR3 DNA reads TGTGCCAGCAGTTTTGGGGGGACGAGTAGGGCTTTCTTT. It yields the protein CASSFGGTSRAFF.

This clone appeared a few times. V is TRBV7-9 and J is TRBJ1-2; the match to TRBD1 covers 7 bases. Germline V gene data show CDR1 as SEHNR and CDR2 as FQNEAQ (reference sequence). The CDR3 has 14 residues. J gave up 6 bases and V 5 bases, and 9 bases lay outside the gene matches. The CDR3 here is CASSPRRDSNGYTF. CDR3 DNA sequence: TGTGCCAGCAGCCCCAGACGGGACAGCAATGGCTACACCTTC.

V usage is TRBV5-1 and J usage is TRBJ1-4, with 8 bases matching TRBD1. The CDR3 spans 21 residues. CDR1 is SGHRS, CDR2 YFSETQ, per germline. With 3 bases clipped from V and 7 bases from J, the junction kept 26 bases outside the gene matches. DNA of the CDR3: TGCGCCAGCAGCTCTCCACCGGGACAGGACTCGACACGCCTCGGGGGTGAAAAACTGTTTTTT. Translating it yields CASSSPPGQDSTRLGGEKLFF.

This clone was picked up one time. The CDR3 DNA reads as TGCAGCGTCAGGGATGGCAATCAGCCCCAGCATTTT. Translating gives CSVRDGNQPQHF. The chain combines TRBV29-1 with TRBJ1-5; weak D call: TRBD1 (5 bases). V gave up 6 bases and J gave up 2 bases, with 8 bases separating them. CDR1 and CDR2 from the germline V gene are SQVTM and ANQGSEA. This CDR3 spans 12 amino acids. Full variable domain (missing parts from reference TRBV29-1 and TRBJ1-5): SAVISQKPSRDICQRGTSLTIQCQVDSQVTMMFWYRQQPGQSLTLIATANQGSEATYESGFVIDKFPISRPNLTFSTLTVSNMSPEDSSIYLCSVRDGNQPQHFGDGTRLSIL.

This chain uses TRBV18 with TRBJ2-1; no firm D call. Trimming left V 3 bases short and J 6 bases short, with 9 bases between. Germline CDR1 reads KGHSH; CDR2 reads LQKENI. The CDR3 loop spans 13 amino acids. CDR3 loop: CASSPSGLNEQFF. As DNA, the CDR3 is TGTGCCAGCTCACCTTCCGGGCTCAATGAGCAGTTCTTC.

The chain uses TRBV30 and TRBJ2-3, with a tentative D call TRBD1 (6 bases). CDR1 is GTSNPN, CDR2 SVGIG, per germline (reference sequence). This CDR3 comprises 13 residues. Trimming removed 4 bases from V and 5 bases from J, with 13 bases in between. The CDR3 reads CAWNLGAKDTQYF. The CDR3 nucleotides are TGTGCCTGGAATCTGGGGGCAAAAGATACGCAGTATTTT.

DNA for the CDR3: TGTGCCAGCAGTTCCGAAAGGGCTGCTGGCTACACCTTC. This gives the protein CASSSERAAGYTF. This sequence joins TRBV6-1 and TRBJ1-2; no firm D call. Trimming removed 5 bases from V and 7 bases from J, with 14 bases in between. Germline V gene lookup returns CDR1 MNHNS and CDR2 SASEGT. The CDR3 is made up of 13 amino acids.

This clone appeared a single time. The chain is built from TRBV15 and TRBJ2-1; perhaps TRBD1 as D (5 bases). Trimming shortened V by 3 bases and J by 7 bases, and 10 bases separated the two germline ends. From germline, CDR1 is LNHNV and CDR2 YYDKDF (reference sequence). The CDR3 runs 13 residues. CDR3 sequence reads: CATSSQGRNEQFF. The CDR3 DNA reads TGTGCCACCAGCAGCCAGGGTAGGAATGAGCAGTTCTTC.

V is TRBV4-1 and J is TRBJ2-7, with 7 bases that match TRBD2. This CDR3 comprises 16 residues. Germline loops: CDR1 MGHRA, CDR2 YSYEKL. After removal of 3 bases from V and 5 bases from J, the junction contained 13 bases not matched to a gene. This CDR3 reads CASSQDTTGGSDEQYF. The DNA for the CDR3 is TGCGCCAGCAGCCAGGACACTACGGGGGGTTCTGACGAGCAGTACTTC.

The V and J genes are TRBV5-1 and TRBJ2-1, with 10 bases that match TRBD1. V was clipped by 7 bases and J by 6 bases; unmatched bases: 7. CDR3 length: 14 amino acids. Germline V gene data show CDR1 as SGHRS and CDR2 as YFSETQ. The CDR3 loop reads CASAGTGAPNEQFF. CDR3 DNA sequence: TGCGCCAGCGCCGGGACAGGGGCCCCCAATGAGCAGTTCTTC.

This clone was picked up one time. The genes are TRBV7-6 and TRBJ1-2; a weak D match, TRBD1 (6 bases). Per the germline V gene, CDR1 is SGHVS and CDR2 is FNYEAQ. V dropped 4 bases and J dropped 4 bases, with 13 bases sitting between them. The CDR3 loop spans 14 amino acids. DNA for the CDR3: TGTGCCAGCAGCTCAGGGGTGTTCGGCTATGGCTACACCTTC. Its protein is CASSSGVFGYGYTF.

V is TRBV19 and J is TRBJ1-2, with D unclear. The CDR3 extends over 14 amino acids. Germline CDR1 is LNHDA and CDR2 is SQIVND (reference sequence). The V end was cut by 3 bases, the J end by 0 bases, with 8 bases between. In DNA, the CDR3 is TGTGCCAGTAGTATTCCCCGGTCTAACTATGGCTACACCTTC. This encodes CASSIPRSNYGYTF. Full variable domain (outside the CDR3, taken from reference TRBV19 and TRBJ1-2): DGGITQSPKYLFRKEGQNVTLSCEQNLNHDAMYWYRQDPGQGLRLIYYSQIVNDFQKGDIAEGYSVSREKKESFPLTVTSAQKNPTAFYLCASSIPRSNYGYTFGSGTRLTVV.

V and J are TRBV5-4 and TRBJ2-1; a weak D match, TRBD1 (6 bases). V lost 0 bases and J 2 bases, leaving 9 bases between the germline ends. CDR3 size: 15 residues. The germline V gene encodes CDR1 SGHNT and CDR2 YYREEE (reference sequence). CDR3 in amino acids: CASSLEQGAYNEQFF. The CDR3 nucleotides are TGTGCCAGCAGCTTGGAACAGGGCGCCTACAATGAGCAGTTCTTC.